This T cell receptor beta chain appears in the sequencing data of a study of naive and memory T cell subsets. General study findings and limits: Over 85% of naive TCR sequences appeared only once after error correction, unlike memory subsets. Possibly reflecting memory cells re-expressing CD45RA, a few larger clonotypes occurred in naive repertoires, especially CD8. Between naive and memory subsets, TCR abundance power law exponents differed.

The beta constant-region primer was an equimolar mix of two oligonucleotides covering TRBC1 and TRBC2. Ligated cDNA was amplified by four rounds of PCR with nested alpha and beta constant-region primers and SP2. Each CDR3 protein gets one entry after TCRdb re-called the UMI-ligation and nested PCR reads with MiXCR. The table includes 98,000 or so distinct CDR3 sequences, about 15% detected once. V gave up 3 bases and J gave up 3 bases; unmatched junction bases: 12. There are 17 residues in the CDR3. CDR1 is SQVTM, CDR2 ANQGSEA, per germline. Cells stained for CD3, CD4, CD8, CD45RA and CD27 were sorted into four subsets. As regards this clonotype: Its antigen remains unidentified.

The source material was naive CD8+ T cells from blood. The source of this sequence is a human donor in good health. The V call is TRBV29-1, the J call TRBJ2-3; 10 bases match TRBD2. The CDR3 here is CSVEGIFLTSGTDTQYF. In DNA, the CDR3 is TGCAGCGTTGAGGGGATATTTTTGACTAGCGGGACAGATACGCAGTATTTT.